This TCR beta chain came from a study of shared clonotypes between healthy human individuals (dated by TCRdb to the early 2020s). Broadly, across the study: The cohort included a few men and two women between 18 and 49 years of age. For each donor, CD4 naive and CD4 memory were each run on three plates, CD8 naive on two plates, and CD8 memory on one plate. To estimate repertoire size and how much clonotype sharing occurs between individuals, the study deeply sequenced the blood TCR repertoires of 5 or 6 healthy adults. To increase sequencing depth and limit assay-specific biases, different laboratories used diverse techniques to prepare libraries and sequence TCR repertoires. Leukapheresis yielded between about 0.9 and 9.5 billion PBMCs per donor.

CDR1 and CDR2 were assigned from the germline V gene as LGHNA and YNFKEQ. Including cysteine and phenylalanine, the CDR3 has 14 amino acids. Only the CDR3 portion is preserved as DNA: 42 bases, with reading frame beginning at the first base. Between the V and J ends, shortened by 1 base and 11 bases respectively, the junction contains 14 bases. This clone turned up a few times. Which antigen it targets is not known. The sample holds no much larger clone one base away, and base qualities are not on file. Donors were healthy HIV-negative adults with no recently reported acute infections or vaccinations. Only Caucasian adults living in Nashville, Tennessee, USA were represented among the donors. CD8 memory samples were composed of magnetically selected CD45RO+ cells combined with CCR7-negative CD45RA+ effector memory (TemRA) cells. After blood collection by leukapheresis, PBMCs were isolated using Ficoll-Histopaque density gradient centrifugation and then cryopreserved in the vapor phase of liquid nitrogen. Analytical flow cytometry was used to check the purity and quantity of each magnetically sorted T cell population. Genomic DNA was isolated from every sorted fraction and measured by UV absorbance on a Nanodrop 2000c.

Using the deep immunoSEQ assay, multiplex PCR amplified TCR CDR3 regions from genomic DNA. Extracted genomic DNA from each cell subset was distributed evenly across all wells of several immunoSEQ 96-well plates, and each plate was treated as a replicate. For sorted subsets, roughly 190 ng of genomic DNA, equivalent to roughly 30,000 T cell genomes, went into each replicate PCR. Purified libraries were measured with a Qubit 3.0 fluorometer, size-checked on a Bioanalyzer 2100, and measured again with the KAPA Library Quantification kit. A separate single-read 150-cycle Illumina NextSeq 550 flow cell was used to sequence each immunoSEQ 96-well plate. The authors processed their data as follows. Because the immunoSEQ output included only junctional sequences and no quality scores, the filtering could not be the same as the filtering used for full-length reads. To assign V/J genes and CDR3, sequences were annotated using PyIR, a Python wrapper for IgBLAST v1.9, with IMGT germline references. Any read was removed if the V/J assignment was weak (E-value above 1e-6), the CDR3 was missing, or the read contained stop codons, out-of-frame junctions, or ambiguous translated residues. A V3J clonotype was defined by an identical inferred V gene, J gene, and CDR3 amino acid sequence. Percentage overlap between repertoires was calculated by dividing the number of shared unique clonotypes by the size of the smaller repertoire. Richness of each repertoire was evaluated using RTK rarefaction, the Chao1 estimator, and Recon v2.1 estimates of unobserved clonotypes. Generation probabilities were computed with OLGA for all TCRbeta clonotypes obtained by the gDNA method from several donors. TCRdb carries this immuneACCESS record with in-frame sequences only. Its versions omit some clonotypes, under half of them owing to an unresolved V gene in the studies checked, with the rest unexplained. V and J calls plus clone size are reproduced from that table; the DNA served to infer D and trimming. This sample lists approximately 400,000 clones; about 96% were detected once. The ten largest account for around 0.32% of the sample.

General study outcomes and caveats: About 5% of naive CD4, 3.5% of naive CD8, approximately 2.2% of memory CD4, and less than 0.45% of memory CD8 clonotypes were shared across a few donors. Naive subsets generally had larger estimated clonotype richness than memory subsets. Sampling was limited to blood, and TCR repertoires in tissue likely differ from TCR repertoires in blood. Rarefaction of sorted-subset datasets indicated incomplete sequencing despite the large sequencing depth. Based on pairwise subsampling, the degree of clonotype sharing among donors was expected to be affected by sequencing depth. Higher generation probabilities were observed for clonotypes shared by all four sorted-subset donors than for non-shared clonotypes. Because the study included only a small number of donors, the genetic and exposure-history diversity represented was limited.

The chain links TRBV4-2 with TRBJ1-4, with the D gene uncertain. Sample: memory CD8+ T cells sorted from blood. This sample's cell subset or site label indicates: CD45RO+ cells pooled with CCR7-negative TemRA cells. This sequence originates from a man younger than 45 in good health. For the CDR3, the sequence is CASSQVRAKGKLFF. The DNA is as follows: TGTGCCAGCAGCCAAGTTCGGGCTAAAGGGAAACTGTTTTTT.